Listed here are 18 T cell receptor beta chains from one sample, sequenced in a study of cytomegalovirus exposure and HLA in healthy donors. Assay used: immunoSEQ multiplex PCR; TCRdb lists only in-frame clones, some missing. The table lists tens of thousands of clones, approximately 95% of them singletons. Material: PBMCs. The receptors come from a young man in good health and CMV-seronegative.

Regarding this clone: The sample holds other DNA sequences that translate to the same CDR3. V usage is TRBV5-1 and J usage is TRBJ1-1; D possibly corresponds to TRBD1 (5 bases). The CDR3 runs to 14 residues. V shed 0 bases and J shed 0 bases, with 6 bases lying between them. CDR1 is SGHRS and CDR2 is YFSETQ in the germline V gene. In DNA form, the CDR3 reads TGCGCCAGCAGCTTGGGACAGATGAACACTGAAGCTTTCTTT. It encodes CASSLGQMNTEAFF.

The chain recombines TRBV11-2 with TRBJ1-4, with TRBD1 matching 7 bases. Germline CDR1 reads SGHAT; CDR2 reads FQNNGV. V shed 4 bases, J shed 16 bases, and the junction held 9 bases outside the gene matches. The CDR3 extends over 12 amino acids. DNA for the CDR3: TGTGCCAGCAGCTGGGGGACAGCATATACGTTTTTT. Protein sequence: CASSWGTAYTFF.

This clone was detected only once. The V call is TRBV18, the J call TRBJ1-5; the match to TRBD1 covers 7 bases. V lost 2 bases, J lost 6 bases, and 7 bases stayed unmatched. This CDR3 is 15 amino acids long. The germline V gene encodes CDR1 KGHSH and CDR2 LQKENI. CDR3 bases: TGTGCCAGCTCACCAGAGGCCAGGGGGGTTCAGCCCCAGCATTTT. This codes for CASSPEARGVQPQHF.

This chain links TRBV28 with TRBJ1-1, with D possibly being TRBD1 (5 bases). In germline, CDR1 is MDHEN, CDR2 SYDVKM. This CDR3 is 15 amino acids long. Trimming removed 5 bases from V and 0 bases from J, with 13 bases in between. CDR3: CASSTSGDLNTEAFF. The CDR3 nucleotides read TGTGCCAGCAGTACATCGGGGGACCTGAACACTGAAGCTTTCTTT.

The chain carries TRBV11-2 and TRBJ1-2; possibly TRBD1 for D (5 bases). Deletions cut 5 bases from V and 5 bases from J, with 15 bases between. CDR3 length: 14 amino acids. Per germline, CDR1 SGHAT and CDR2 FQNNGV. CDR3 residues: CASSLQGSLYGYTF. CDR3 coding DNA: TGTGCCAGCAGCCTCCAGGGCAGCTTATATGGCTACACCTTC.

The gene calls are TRBV7-3 and TRBJ1-1; 11 bases align to TRBD1. The CDR3 totals 16 residues. The V gene's germline CDR1 is SGHTA and CDR2 FQGTGA. Germline trimming cut 5 bases from V and 2 bases from J; bases unmatched to any gene: 7. CDR3 DNA: TGTGCCAGCAGCCCCAGGACAGGGGGCTTTAACACTGAAGCTTTCTTT. It is translated as CASSPRTGGFNTEAFF.

This rearrangement joins TRBV10-1 to TRBJ2-7; maybe TRBD1 (6 bases). This CDR3 has 12 amino acids. Germline-derived CDR1 and CDR2 are WNHNN and SYGVQD (reference sequence). Trimming pared 6 bases from V and 3 bases from J, leaving 9 bases between. The CDR3 region is CASSQTGYEQYF. Written as DNA, the CDR3 is TGCGCCAGCAGCCAGACAGGCTACGAGCAGTACTTC.

In this sample, this clone turned up once. This chain connects TRBV7-3 to TRBJ2-3, with TRBD2 matching 9 bases. Per the germline V gene, CDR1 is SGHTA and CDR2 is FQGTGA. This CDR3 is built from 18 residues. J was trimmed by 2 bases and V by 4 bases; bases with no gene match: 13. CDR3 protein: CASSYSAGGGGLTDTQYF. As DNA, the CDR3 is TGTGCCAGCAGCTATTCCGCTGGCGGGGGGGGACTCACAGATACGCAGTATTTT.

V gene TRBV19 combines with J gene TRBJ2-6; maybe TRBD1 (6 bases). The V end lost 3 bases, the J end lost 3 bases, and 12 bases lay between the germline ends. Germline CDR1 is LNHDA and CDR2 is SQIVND (reference sequence). The CDR3 consists of 16 residues. The CDR3 DNA sequence: TGTGCCAGTAGTATCACACAGGGCTTTGGGGCCAACGTCCTGACTTTC. Its translation is CASSITQGFGANVLTF.

This sequence joins TRBV19 and TRBJ1-1; D gene uncertain. This CDR3 spans 13 amino acids. Germline V gene lookup returns CDR1 LNHDA and CDR2 SQIVND (reference sequence). Trimming stripped 7 bases from V and 6 bases from J, with 15 bases between. DNA for the CDR3: TGTGCCAGTATCTATCCCAATTTCTCTGAAGCTTTCTTT. Residues: CASIYPNFSEAFF.

The V call is TRBV7-2, the J call TRBJ1-1, with a tentative D call TRBD1 (6 bases). V was cut by 3 bases and J by 4 bases, with 12 bases left in between. Germline lookup yields CDR1 SGHTA and CDR2 FQGNSA. This CDR3 region has 14 residues. CDR3 loop: CASSFRGVSTEAFF. The CDR3 DNA reads as TGTGCCAGCAGCTTCAGGGGAGTTTCCACTGAAGCTTTCTTT.

The J gene is TRBJ1-1, the V gene TRBV7-8, with 10 bases that match TRBD1. The CDR3 extends over 15 amino acids. V gave up 5 bases and J gave up 6 bases; unmatched junction bases: 9. Germline V gene sequence: CDR1 SGHVS, CDR2 FQNEAQ. In DNA, the CDR3 is TGTGCCAGCAGCCCGACCGGACAGGGGGTCTCTGAAGCTTTCTTT. It is translated as CASSPTGQGVSEAFF.

The V gene is TRBV29-1, the J gene TRBJ2-7; 8 nucleotides align to TRBD1. CDR1 is SQVTM and CDR2 is ANQGSEA in the germline V gene. Losses at the gene ends were 7 bases for V and 7 bases for J; bases not matched to a gene: 15. The CDR3 has 14 residues. This chain's CDR3 is CSARRMDRDSEQYF. CDR3 coding DNA: TGCAGCGCCCGCCGGATGGACAGGGACTCGGAGCAGTACTTC.

The CDR3 spells CAIPTTLGGYTF. The DNA of the CDR3 is TGTGCCATCCCGACTACCCTCGGCGGCTACACCTTC. The chain has TRBV10-3 and TRBJ1-2; D ambiguous. In germline, CDR1 is ENHRY, CDR2 SYGVKD. The V end was cut by 8 bases, the J end by 8 bases, with 15 bases between. The CDR3 runs 12 residues.

The V gene is TRBV7-9, the J gene TRBJ2-2; D gene uncertain. Between the trimmed V and J ends, which lost 7 bases and 5 bases, there was a span of 11 bases. In germline, CDR1 is SEHNR, CDR2 FQNEAQ (reference sequence). The CDR3 is 13 amino acids. The CDR3 protein is CASNLPTTGELFF. The CDR3 nucleotides are TGTGCCAGCAACCTGCCGACAACCGGGGAGCTGTTTTTT.

The chain recombines TRBV7-2 with TRBJ2-5, with TRBD1 matching over 7 bases. The CDR3 contains 14 residues. V shed 4 bases and J 3 bases; nucleotides not matched to a gene: 5. Germline V lookup: CDR1 SGHTA, CDR2 FQGNSA. CDR3 in DNA: TGTGCCAGCAGCTCTCCGGGACAGAAAGAGACCCAGTACTTC. Translated: CASSSPGQKETQYF.

The CDR3 DNA reads as TGTGCCAGCAGCTTGATTGGCGGCTACACCTTC. The encoded protein is CASSLIGGYTF. The rearrangement joins TRBV5-6 to TRBJ1-2; D call uncertain. This CDR3 is built from 11 residues. V was clipped by 1 base and J by 8 bases, with 6 bases between them. The V gene's germline CDR1 is SGHDT and CDR2 YYEEEE.

The rearrangement uses TRBV5-4 and TRBJ2-7; D gene uncertain. The CDR3 sequence is 12 residues long. Germline V CDR1 and CDR2: SGHNT, YYREEE (reference sequence). Trimming pared 0 bases from V and 3 bases from J, leaving 4 bases between. The CDR3 DNA sequence: TGTGCCAGCAGCTTGGACAACTACGAGCAGTACTTC. Its protein product is CASSLDNYEQYF.